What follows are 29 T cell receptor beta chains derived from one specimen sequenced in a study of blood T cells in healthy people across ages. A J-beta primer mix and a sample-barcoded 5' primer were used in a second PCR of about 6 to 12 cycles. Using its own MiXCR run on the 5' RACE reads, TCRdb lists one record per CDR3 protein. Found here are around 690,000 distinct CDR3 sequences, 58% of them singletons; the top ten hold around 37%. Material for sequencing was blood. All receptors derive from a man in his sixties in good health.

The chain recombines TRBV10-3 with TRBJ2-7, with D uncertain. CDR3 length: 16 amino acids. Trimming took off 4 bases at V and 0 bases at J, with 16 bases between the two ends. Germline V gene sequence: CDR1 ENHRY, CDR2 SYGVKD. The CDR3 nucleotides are TGTGCCATCAGTGGAGAGTCCACGCGGCTCTCCTACGAGCAGTACTTC. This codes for CAISGESTRLSYEQYF.

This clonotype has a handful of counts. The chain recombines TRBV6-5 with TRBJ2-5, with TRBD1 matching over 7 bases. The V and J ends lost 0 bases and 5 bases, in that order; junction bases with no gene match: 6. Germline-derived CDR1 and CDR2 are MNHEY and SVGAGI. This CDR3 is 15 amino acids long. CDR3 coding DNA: TGTGCCAGCAGTTACTCGACACAGGGGACGGAGACCCAGTACTTC. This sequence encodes CASSYSTQGTETQYF.

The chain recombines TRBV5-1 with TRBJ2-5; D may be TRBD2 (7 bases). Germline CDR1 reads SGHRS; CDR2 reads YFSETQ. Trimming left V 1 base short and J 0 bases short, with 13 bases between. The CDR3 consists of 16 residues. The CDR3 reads CASSLRWGGYQETQYF. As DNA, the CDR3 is TGCGCCAGCAGCTTGAGGTGGGGGGGCTACCAAGAGACCCAGTACTTC.

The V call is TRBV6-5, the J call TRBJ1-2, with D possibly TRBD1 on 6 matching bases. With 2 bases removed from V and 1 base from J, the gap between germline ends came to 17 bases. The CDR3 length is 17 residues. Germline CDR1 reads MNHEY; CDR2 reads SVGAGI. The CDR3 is CASSYGGRTDDNYGYTF. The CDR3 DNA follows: TGTGCCAGCAGTTACGGTGGTCGGACAGACGATAACTATGGCTACACCTTC.

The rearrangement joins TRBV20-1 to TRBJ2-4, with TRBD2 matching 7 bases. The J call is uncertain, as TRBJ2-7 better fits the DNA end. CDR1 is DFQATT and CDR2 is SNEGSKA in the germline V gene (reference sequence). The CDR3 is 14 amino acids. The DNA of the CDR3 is TGCAGTGCTAGCCCTCCTGGGATAGCGGGCGAGCAGTACTTC. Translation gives CSASPPGIAGEQYF.

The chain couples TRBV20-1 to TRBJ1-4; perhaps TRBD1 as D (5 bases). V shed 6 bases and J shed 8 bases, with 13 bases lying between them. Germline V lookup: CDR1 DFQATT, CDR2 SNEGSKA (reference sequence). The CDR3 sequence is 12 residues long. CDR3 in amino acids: CSAGHSKEKLFF. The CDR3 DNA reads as TGCAGTGCCGGACATTCGAAGGAAAAACTGTTTTTT.

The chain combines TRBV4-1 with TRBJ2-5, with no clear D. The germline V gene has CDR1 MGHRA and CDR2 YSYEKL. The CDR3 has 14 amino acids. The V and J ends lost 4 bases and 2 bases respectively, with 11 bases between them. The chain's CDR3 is CASSRVGNQETQYF. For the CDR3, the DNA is TGCGCCAGCAGCCGCGTAGGGAATCAAGAGACCCAGTACTTC.

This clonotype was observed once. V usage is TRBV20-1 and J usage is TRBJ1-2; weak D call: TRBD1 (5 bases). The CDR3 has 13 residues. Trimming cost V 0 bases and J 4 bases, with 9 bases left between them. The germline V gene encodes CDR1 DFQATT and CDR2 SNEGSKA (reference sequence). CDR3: CSARDTGPYGYTF. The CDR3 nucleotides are TGCAGTGCTAGAGATACAGGACCCTATGGCTACACCTTC.

CDR3 sequence: CASSRGAGALGKETQYF. The CDR3, as DNA: TGTGCCAGCAGCCGTGGTGCAGGGGCGCTAGGCAAGGAGACCCAGTACTTC. The chain couples TRBV5-8 to TRBJ2-5, with D possibly matching TRBD1 (6 bases). The CDR3 is made up of 17 amino acids. CDR1 SGHTS and CDR2 YDEGEE come from the germline V gene. The V and J ends lost 4 bases and 5 bases respectively, with 24 bases between them.

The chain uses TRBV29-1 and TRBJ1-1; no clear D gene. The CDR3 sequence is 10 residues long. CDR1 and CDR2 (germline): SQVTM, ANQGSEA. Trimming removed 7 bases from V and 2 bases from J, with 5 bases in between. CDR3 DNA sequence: TGCAGCGCCGAAAACACTGAAGCTTTCTTT. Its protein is CSAENTEAFF.

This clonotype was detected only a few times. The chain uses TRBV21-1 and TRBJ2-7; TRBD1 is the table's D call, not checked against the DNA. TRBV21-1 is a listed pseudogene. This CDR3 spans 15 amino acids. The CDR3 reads CASSKGRDTSYEQYF. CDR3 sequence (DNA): TGTGCCAGCAGCAAAGGAAGGGACACATCATACGAGCAGTACTTC.

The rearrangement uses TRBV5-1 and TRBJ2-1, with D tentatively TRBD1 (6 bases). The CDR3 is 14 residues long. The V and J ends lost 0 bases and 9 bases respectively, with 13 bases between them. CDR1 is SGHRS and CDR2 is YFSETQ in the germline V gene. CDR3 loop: CASSLGQVIGEQFF. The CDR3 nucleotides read TGCGCCAGCAGCTTGGGACAGGTTATCGGTGAGCAGTTCTTC.

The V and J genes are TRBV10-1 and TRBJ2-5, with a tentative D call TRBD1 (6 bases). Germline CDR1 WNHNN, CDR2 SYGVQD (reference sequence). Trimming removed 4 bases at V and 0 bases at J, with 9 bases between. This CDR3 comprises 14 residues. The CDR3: CASSGDTYQETQYF. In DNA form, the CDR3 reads TGCGCCAGCAGTGGGGACACCTACCAAGAGACCCAGTACTTC.

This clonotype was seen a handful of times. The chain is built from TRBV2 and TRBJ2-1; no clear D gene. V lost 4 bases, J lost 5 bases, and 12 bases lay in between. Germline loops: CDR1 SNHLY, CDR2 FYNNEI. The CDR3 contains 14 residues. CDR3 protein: CASSAALLDNEQFF. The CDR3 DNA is TGTGCCAGCAGTGCGGCACTGCTGGACAATGAGCAGTTCTTC. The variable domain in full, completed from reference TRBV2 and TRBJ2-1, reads EPEVTQTPSHQVTQMGQEVILRCVPISNHLYFYWYRQILGQKVEFLVSFYNNEISEKSEIFDDQFSVERPDGSNFTLKIRSTKLEDSAMYFCASSAALLDNEQFFGPGTRLTVL.

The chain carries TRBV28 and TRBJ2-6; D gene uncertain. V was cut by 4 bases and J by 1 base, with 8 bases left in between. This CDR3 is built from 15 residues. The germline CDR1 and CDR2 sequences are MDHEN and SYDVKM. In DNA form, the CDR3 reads TGTGCCAGCAGTTCAGGAGCTTCTGGGGCCAACGTCCTGACTTTC. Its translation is CASSSGASGANVLTF. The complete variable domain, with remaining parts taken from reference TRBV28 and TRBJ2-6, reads DVKVTQSSRYLVKRTGEKVFLECVQDMDHENMFWYRQDPGLGLRLIYFSYDVKMKEKGDIPEGYSVSREKKERFSLILESASTNQTSMYLCASSSGASGANVLTFGAGSRLTVL.

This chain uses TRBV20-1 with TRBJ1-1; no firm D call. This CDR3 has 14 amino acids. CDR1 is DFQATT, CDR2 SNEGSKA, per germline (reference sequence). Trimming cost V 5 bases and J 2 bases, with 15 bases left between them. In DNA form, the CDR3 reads TGCAGTGCTGGGCGGTTGGGCGGAAACACTGAAGCTTTCTTT. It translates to CSAGRLGGNTEAFF.

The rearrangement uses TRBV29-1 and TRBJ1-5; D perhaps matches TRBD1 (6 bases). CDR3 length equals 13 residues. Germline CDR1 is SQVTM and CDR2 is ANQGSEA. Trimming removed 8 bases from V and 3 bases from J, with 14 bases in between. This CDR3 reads CSCSGGPNQPQHF. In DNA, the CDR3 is TGCAGCTGCTCCGGGGGGCCCAATCAGCCCCAGCATTTT.

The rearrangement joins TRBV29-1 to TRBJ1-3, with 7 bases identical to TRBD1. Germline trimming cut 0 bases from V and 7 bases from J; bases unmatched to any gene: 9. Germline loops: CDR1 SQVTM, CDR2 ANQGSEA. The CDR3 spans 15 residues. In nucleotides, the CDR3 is TGCAGCGTTGAAGAGCGGATGGGACAGCTTAACACCATATATTTT. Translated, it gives CSVEERMGQLNTIYF. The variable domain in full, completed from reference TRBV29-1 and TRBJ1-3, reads SAVISQKPSRDICQRGTSLTIQCQVDSQVTMMFWYRQQPGQSLTLIATANQGSEATYESGFVIDKFPISRPNLTFSTLTVSNMSPEDSSIYLCSVEERMGQLNTIYFGEGSWLTVV.

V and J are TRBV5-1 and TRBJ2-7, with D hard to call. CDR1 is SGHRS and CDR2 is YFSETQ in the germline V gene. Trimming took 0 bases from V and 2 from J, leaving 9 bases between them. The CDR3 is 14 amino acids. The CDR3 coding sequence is TGCGCCAGCAGCTTGGCCTCCGTGACCTACGAGCAGTACTTC. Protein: CASSLASVTYEQYF.

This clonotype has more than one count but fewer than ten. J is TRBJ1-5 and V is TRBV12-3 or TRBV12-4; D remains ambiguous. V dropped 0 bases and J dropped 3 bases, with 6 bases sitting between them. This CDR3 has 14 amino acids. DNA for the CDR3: TGTGCCAGCAGTTTAGCGATGGACAATCAGCCCCAGCATTTT. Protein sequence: CASSLAMDNQPQHF.

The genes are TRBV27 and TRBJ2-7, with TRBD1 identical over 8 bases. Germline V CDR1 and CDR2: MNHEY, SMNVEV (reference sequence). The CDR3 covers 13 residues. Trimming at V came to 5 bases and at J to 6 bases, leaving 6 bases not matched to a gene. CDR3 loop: CASSDAQGGEQYF. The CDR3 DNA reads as TGTGCCAGCAGTGACGCACAGGGGGGCGAGCAGTACTTC.

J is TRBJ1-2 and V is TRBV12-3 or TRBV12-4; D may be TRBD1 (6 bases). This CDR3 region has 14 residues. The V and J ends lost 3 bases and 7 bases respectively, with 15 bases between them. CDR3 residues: CASSFIPGAGGYTF. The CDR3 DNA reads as TGTGCCAGCAGTTTCATCCCAGGGGCCGGTGGCTACACCTTC.

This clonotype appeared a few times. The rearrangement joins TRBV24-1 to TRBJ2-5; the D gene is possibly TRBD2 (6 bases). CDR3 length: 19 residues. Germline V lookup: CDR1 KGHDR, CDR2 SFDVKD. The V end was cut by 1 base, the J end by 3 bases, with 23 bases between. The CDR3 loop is CATSDFLGGAPSGEETQYF. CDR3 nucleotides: TGTGCCACCAGTGATTTTCTTGGCGGAGCCCCCTCGGGGGAAGAGACCCAGTACTTC.

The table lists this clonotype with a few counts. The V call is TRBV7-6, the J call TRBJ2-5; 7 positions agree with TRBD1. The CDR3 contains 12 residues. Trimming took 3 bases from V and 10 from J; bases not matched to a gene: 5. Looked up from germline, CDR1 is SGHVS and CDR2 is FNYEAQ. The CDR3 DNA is TGTGCCAGCAGCTTTACAGGGGATGACCAGTACTTC. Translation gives CASSFTGDDQYF.

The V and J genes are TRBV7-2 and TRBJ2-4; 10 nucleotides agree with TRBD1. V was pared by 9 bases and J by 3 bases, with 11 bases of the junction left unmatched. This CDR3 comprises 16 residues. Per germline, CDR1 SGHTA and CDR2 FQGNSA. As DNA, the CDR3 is TGTGCCAGAAGCCGTCCCGGGACAGGGGTCAAAAACATTCAGTACTTC. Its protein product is CARSRPGTGVKNIQYF.

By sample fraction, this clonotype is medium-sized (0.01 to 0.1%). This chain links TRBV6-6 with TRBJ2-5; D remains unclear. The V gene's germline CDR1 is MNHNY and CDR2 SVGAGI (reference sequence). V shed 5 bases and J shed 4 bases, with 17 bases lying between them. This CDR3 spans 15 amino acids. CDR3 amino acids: CASSPSSSWLETQYF. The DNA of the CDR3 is TGTGCCAGCAGTCCCAGTAGCAGTTGGTTAGAGACCCAGTACTTC.

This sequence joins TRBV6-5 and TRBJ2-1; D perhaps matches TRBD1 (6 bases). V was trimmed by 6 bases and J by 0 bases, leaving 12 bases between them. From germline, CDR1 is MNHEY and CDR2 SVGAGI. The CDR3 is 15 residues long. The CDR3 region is CASSEQDSSYNEQFF. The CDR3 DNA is TGTGCCAGCAGCGAGCAGGACAGCTCCTACAATGAGCAGTTCTTC.

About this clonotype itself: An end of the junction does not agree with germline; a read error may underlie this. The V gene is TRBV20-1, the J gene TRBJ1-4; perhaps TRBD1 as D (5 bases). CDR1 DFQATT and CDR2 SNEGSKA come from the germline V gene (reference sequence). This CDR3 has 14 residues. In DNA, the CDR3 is TGCAGTGCTAGAGCAGGGCCTACTAATGAAGAACTGTTTTTT. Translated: CSARAGPTNEELFF.

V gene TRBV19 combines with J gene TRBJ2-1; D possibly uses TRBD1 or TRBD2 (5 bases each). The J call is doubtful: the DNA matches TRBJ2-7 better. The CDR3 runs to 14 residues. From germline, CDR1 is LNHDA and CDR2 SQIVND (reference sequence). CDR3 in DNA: TGTGCCAGTAGTAGGAGGACATCCTACAATGAGCAGTACTTC. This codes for CASSRRTSYNEQYF.